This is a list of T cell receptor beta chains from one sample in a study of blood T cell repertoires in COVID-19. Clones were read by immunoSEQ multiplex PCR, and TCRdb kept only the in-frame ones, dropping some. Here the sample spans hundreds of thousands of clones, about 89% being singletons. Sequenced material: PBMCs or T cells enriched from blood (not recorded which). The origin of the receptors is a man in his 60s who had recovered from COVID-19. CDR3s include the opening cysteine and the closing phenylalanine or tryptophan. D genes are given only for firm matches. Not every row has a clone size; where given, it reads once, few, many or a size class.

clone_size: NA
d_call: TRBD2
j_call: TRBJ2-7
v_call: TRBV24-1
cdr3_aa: CATSDRTSSGRHEQYF
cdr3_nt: TGTGCCACCAGTGACCGCACATCTAGCGGGAGGCACGAGCAGTACTTC

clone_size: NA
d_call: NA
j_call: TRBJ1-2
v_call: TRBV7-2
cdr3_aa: CASSFDPIYNYGYTF
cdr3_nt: TGTGCCAGCAGCTTCGATCCGATCTATAACTATGGCTACACCTTC

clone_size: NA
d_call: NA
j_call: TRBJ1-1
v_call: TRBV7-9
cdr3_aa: CASSPRGRTEAFF
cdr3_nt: TGTGCCAGCAGCCCGCGGGGGAGGACTGAAGCTTTCTTT

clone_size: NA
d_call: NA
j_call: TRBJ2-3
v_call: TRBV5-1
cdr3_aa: CASSLGGQDTQYF
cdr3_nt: TGCGCCAGCAGTCTCGGGGGGCAAGATACGCAGTATTTT

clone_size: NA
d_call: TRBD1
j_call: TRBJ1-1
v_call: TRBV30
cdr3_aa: CAWSIRTGAINTEAFF
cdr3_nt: TGTGCCTGGAGTATAAGGACAGGGGCCATCAACACTGAAGCTTTCTTT

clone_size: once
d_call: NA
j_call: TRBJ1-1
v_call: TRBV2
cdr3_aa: CASSEVVEGEAFF
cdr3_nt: TGTGCCAGCAGTGAGGTGGTTGAGGGTGAAGCTTTCTTT

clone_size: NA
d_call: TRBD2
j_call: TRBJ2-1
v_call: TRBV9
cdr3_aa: CASSVDPSLAGGTNRQFF
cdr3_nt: TGTGCCAGCAGCGTAGACCCTTCTCTAGCGGGCGGGACCAATCGGCAGTTCTTC

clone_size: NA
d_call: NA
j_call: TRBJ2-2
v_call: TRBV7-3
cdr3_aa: CASSPGTNTGELFF
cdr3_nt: TGTGCCAGCAGCCCCGGGACGAACACCGGGGAGCTGTTTTTT

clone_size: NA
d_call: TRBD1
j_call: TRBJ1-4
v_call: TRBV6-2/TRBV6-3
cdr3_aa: CASSYSGKGANEKLFF
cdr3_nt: TGTGCCAGCAGTTACTCGGGAAAGGGGGCGAATGAAAAACTGTTTTTT

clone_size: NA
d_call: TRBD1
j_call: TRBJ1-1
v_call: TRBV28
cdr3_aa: CASRRGQIEAFF
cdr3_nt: TGTGCCTCGCGCAGGGGGCAGATTGAAGCTTTCTTT

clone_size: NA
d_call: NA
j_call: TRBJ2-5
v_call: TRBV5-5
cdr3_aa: CASSFWAAETQYF
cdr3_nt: TGTGCCAGCAGCTTCTGGGCCGCGGAGACCCAGTACTTC

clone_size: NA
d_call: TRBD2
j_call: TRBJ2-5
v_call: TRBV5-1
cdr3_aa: CASSLLAARETQYF
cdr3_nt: TGCGCCAGCAGCTTACTAGCGGCTCGGGAGACCCAGTACTTC

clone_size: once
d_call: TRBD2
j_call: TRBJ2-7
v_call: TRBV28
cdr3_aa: CAIGSPLEGRASSYEQYF
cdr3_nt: TGTGCCATCGGGTCCCCCCTAGAGGGGAGGGCCAGTTCCTACGAGCAGTACTTC

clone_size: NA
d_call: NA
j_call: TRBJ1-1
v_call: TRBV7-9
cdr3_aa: CASRQTGSGTEAFF
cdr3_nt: TGTGCCAGCAGACAAACAGGGAGTGGCACTGAAGCTTTCTTT

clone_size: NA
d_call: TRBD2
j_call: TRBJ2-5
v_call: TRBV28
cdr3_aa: CASSFRVGTSGSWGETQYF
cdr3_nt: TGTGCCAGCAGTTTTAGGGTCGGGACTAGCGGGAGTTGGGGGGAGACCCAGTACTTC

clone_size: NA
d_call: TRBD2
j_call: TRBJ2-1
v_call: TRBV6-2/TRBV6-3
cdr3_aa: CASSSHLTSGRRNEQFF
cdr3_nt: TGTGCCAGCAGTTCCCACTTAACTAGCGGGAGACGTAATGAGCAGTTCTTC

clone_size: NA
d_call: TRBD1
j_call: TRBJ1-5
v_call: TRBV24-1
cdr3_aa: CATSPPGGGNQPQHF
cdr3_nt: TGTGCCACCAGTCCTCCAGGGGGTGGCAATCAGCCCCAGCATTTT

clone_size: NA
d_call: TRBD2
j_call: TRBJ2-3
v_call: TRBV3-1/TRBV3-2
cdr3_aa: CASSQYTSGVRRGTDTQYF
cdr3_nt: TGTGCCAGCAGCCAGTATACTAGCGGGGTCAGGAGAGGCACAGATACGCAGTATTTT

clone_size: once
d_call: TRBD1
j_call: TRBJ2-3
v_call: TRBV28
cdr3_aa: CASSVPGQGKKDTQYF
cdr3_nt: TGTGCCAGCAGTGTCCCGGGACAGGGTAAAAAAGATACGCAGTATTTT

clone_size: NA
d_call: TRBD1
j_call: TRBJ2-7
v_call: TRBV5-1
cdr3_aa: CASSGGTGGLEQYF
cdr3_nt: TGCGCCAGCAGCGGCGGGACAGGGGGACTTGAGCAGTACTTC

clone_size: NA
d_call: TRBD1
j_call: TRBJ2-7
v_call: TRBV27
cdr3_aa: CASSSGQGIWGEQYF
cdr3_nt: TGTGCCAGCAGTTCCGGACAGGGTATCTGGGGCGAGCAGTACTTC

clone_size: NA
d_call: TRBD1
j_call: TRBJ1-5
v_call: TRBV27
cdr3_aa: CASRGLGQGGSQPQHF
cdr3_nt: TGTGCCAGCAGGGGACTCGGACAGGGCGGGAGTCAGCCCCAGCATTTT

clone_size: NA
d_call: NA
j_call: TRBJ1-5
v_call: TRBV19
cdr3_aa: CASTPERGGQPQHF
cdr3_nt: TGTGCCAGTACCCCTGAACGGGGAGGTCAGCCCCAGCATTTT

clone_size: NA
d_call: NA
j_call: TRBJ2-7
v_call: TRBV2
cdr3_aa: CASSTRQVVYEQYF
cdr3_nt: TGTGCCAGCAGTACGAGACAGGTCGTATACGAGCAGTACTTC

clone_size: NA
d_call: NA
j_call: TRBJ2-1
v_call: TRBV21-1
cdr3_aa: CASSKVGGLANGEQFF
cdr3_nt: TGTGCCAGCAGCAAAGTAGGGGGACTAGCGAATGGTGAGCAGTTCTTC

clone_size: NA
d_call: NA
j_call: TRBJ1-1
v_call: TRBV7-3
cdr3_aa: CASSLDFGPNTEAFF
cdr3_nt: TGTGCCAGCAGCTTAGATTTTGGCCCGAACACTGAAGCTTTCTTT

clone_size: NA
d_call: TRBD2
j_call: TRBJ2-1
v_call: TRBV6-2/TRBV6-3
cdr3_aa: CASSYLSGSYNEQFF
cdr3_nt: TGTGCCAGCAGTTACCTTAGCGGGAGCTACAATGAGCAGTTCTTC

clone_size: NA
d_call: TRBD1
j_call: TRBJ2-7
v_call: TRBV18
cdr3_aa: CASSPWNGQGRSEQYF
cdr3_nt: TGTGCCAGCTCACCATGGAACGGACAGGGGCGCTCCGAGCAGTACTTC

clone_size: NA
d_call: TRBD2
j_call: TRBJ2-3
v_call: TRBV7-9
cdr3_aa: CASGPLAGFTDTQYF
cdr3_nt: TGTGCCAGCGGCCCCCTAGCGGGGTTCACAGATACGCAGTATTTT

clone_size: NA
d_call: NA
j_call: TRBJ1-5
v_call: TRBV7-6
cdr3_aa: CASSSLLEPQHF
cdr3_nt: TGTGCCAGCAGCTCCCTACTAGAGCCCCAGCATTTT

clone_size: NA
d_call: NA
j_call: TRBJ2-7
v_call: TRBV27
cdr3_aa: CASSLRTATAYEQYF
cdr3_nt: TGTGCCAGCAGTTTAAGGACAGCTACTGCCTACGAGCAGTACTTC

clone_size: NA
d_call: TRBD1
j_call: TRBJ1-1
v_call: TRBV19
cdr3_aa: CASSMGQGGTEAFF
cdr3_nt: TGTGCCAGTAGTATGGGACAGGGGGGCACTGAAGCTTTCTTT

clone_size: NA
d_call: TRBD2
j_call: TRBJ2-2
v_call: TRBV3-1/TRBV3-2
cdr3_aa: CASSQVSLAGGDTGELFF
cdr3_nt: TGTGCCAGCAGCCAAGTATCTCTAGCGGGAGGAGACACCGGGGAGCTGTTTTTT

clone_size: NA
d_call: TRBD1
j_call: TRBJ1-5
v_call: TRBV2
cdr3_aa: CASGTGGQPQHF
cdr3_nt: TGTGCCTCCGGGACAGGAGGCCAGCCCCAGCATTTT

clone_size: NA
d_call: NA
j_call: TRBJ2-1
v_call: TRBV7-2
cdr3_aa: CASSLGESSYNEQFF
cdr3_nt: TGTGCCAGCAGCTTAGGAGAGAGCTCCTACAATGAGCAGTTCTTC

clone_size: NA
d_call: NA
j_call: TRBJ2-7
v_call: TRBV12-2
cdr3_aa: CASRLGRATYEQYF
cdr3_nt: TGTGCAAGTCGCTTAGGGCGGGCAACCTACGAGCAGTACTTC

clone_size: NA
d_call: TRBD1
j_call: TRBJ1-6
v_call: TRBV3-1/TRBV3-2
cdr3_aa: CASSQVGQGARSPLHF
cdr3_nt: TGTGCCAGCAGCCAAGTCGGGCAGGGGGCAAGGTCACCCCTCCACTTT

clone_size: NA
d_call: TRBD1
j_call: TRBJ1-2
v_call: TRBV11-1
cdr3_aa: CASSHRTGQGNYGYTF
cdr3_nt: TGTGCCAGCAGCCATAGAACGGGACAGGGGAACTATGGCTACACCTTC

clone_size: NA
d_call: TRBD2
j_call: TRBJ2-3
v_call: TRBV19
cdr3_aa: CASSGGLAGGPRDTQYF
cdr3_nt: TGTGCCAGTAGTGGGGGACTAGCGGGAGGGCCGAGGGATACGCAGTATTTT

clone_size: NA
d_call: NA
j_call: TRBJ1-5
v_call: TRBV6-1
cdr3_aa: CASSEVAGASNQPQHF
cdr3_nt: TGTGCCAGCAGTGAAGTTGCGGGGGCTAGCAATCAGCCCCAGCATTTT

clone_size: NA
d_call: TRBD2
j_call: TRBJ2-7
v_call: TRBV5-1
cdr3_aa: CASSLTSGRYEQYF
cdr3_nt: TGCGCCAGCAGCCTCACTAGCGGGAGATACGAGCAGTACTTC

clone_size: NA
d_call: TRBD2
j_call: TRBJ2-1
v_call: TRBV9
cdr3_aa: CASSVGSGRAIEQFF
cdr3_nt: TGTGCCAGCAGCGTAGGAAGCGGGAGGGCCATTGAGCAGTTCTTC

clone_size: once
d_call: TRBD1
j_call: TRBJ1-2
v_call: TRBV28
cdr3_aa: CASRPTGDYGYTF
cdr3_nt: TGTGCCAGCAGGCCAACAGGGGACTATGGCTACACCTTC

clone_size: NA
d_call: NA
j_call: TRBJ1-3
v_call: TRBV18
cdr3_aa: CASSLDASGNTIYF
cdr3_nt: TGTGCCAGCTCACTAGATGCCTCTGGAAACACCATATATTTT

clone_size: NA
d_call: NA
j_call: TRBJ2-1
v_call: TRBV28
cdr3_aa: CASTSFGSGSSYNEQFF
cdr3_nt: TGTGCCAGCACCTCTTTTGGGAGCGGAAGCTCCTACAATGAGCAGTTCTTC

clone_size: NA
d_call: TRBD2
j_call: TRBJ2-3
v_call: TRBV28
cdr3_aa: CASSSQTSEKADTQYF
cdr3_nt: TGTGCCAGCAGTTCCCAGACTAGCGAGAAAGCAGATACGCAGTATTTT

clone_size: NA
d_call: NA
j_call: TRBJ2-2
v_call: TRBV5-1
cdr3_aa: CASSLAVAPNTGELFF
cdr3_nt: TGCGCCAGCAGCTTGGCTGTAGCGCCGAACACCGGGGAGCTGTTTTTT

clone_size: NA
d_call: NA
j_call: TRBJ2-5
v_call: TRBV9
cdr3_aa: CASSVGPQETQYF
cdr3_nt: TGTGCCAGCAGCGTAGGGCCACAAGAGACCCAGTACTTC

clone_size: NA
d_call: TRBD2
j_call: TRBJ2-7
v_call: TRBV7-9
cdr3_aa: CASSRPGTSGGIFPYEQYF
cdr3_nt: TGTGCCAGCAGCAGACCCGGGACTAGCGGAGGAATCTTTCCGTACGAGCAGTACTTC

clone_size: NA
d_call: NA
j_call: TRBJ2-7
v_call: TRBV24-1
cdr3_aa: CATSDPRGGGYEQYF
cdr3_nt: TGTGCCACCAGTGATCCTCGTGGGGGCGGGTACGAGCAGTACTTC

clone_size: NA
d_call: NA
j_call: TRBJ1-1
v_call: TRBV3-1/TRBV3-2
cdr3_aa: CASGQNTEAFF
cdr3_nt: TGTGCCAGCGGGCAGAACACTGAAGCTTTCTTT

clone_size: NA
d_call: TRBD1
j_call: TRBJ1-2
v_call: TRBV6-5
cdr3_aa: CASSLDRGMKGYTF
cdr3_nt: TGTGCCAGCAGTCTGGACAGGGGTATGAAGGGCTACACCTTC

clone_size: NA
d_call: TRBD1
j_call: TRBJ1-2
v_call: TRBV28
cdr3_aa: CASSPRQGRGYTF
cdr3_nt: TGTGCCAGCAGCCCGAGACAGGGGAGAGGCTACACCTTC

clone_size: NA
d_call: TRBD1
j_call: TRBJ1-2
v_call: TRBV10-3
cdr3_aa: CAISESLVQGKANYGYTF
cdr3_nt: TGTGCCATCAGTGAGTCGCTTGTACAGGGGAAGGCTAACTATGGCTACACCTTC

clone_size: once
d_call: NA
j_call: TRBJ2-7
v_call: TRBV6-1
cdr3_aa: CASSEGSATSPRF
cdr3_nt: TGTGCCAGCAGTGAAGGATCGGCGACATCCCCGCGCTTC

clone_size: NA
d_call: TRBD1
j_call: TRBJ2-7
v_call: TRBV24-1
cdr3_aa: CATSDNHSGTGVYEQYF
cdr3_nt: TGTGCCACCAGTGATAACCATTCCGGGACAGGGGTCTACGAGCAGTACTTC

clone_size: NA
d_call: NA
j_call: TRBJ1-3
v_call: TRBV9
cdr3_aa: CASNGHAASGNTIYF
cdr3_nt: TGTGCCAGCAATGGACACGCCGCCTCTGGAAACACCATATATTTT

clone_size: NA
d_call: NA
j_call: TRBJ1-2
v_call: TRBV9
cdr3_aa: CASSATGLTLYGYTF
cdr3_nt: TGTGCCAGCAGCGCCACCGGACTTACGCTGTATGGCTACACCTTC

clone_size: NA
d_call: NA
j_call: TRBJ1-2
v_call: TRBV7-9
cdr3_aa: CASSEGSYYGYTF
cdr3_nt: TGTGCCAGCAGCGAGGGTTCCTACTATGGCTACACCTTC

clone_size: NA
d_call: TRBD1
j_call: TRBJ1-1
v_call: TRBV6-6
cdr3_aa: CASRALTGVGTEAFF
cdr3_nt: TGTGCCAGCAGGGCCTTGACAGGGGTTGGCACTGAAGCTTTCTTT